One sample yielded the 20 T cell receptor beta chains listed below, sequenced in a study of T cells in localized non-small cell lung cancer. Assay used: immunoSEQ multiplex PCR; TCRdb lists only in-frame clones, some missing. The table has approximately 88,000 clones, around 90% seen once. The starting material was PBMCs, obtained before any cancer treatment. All receptors come from a woman between 40 and 69 years old with stage II squamous cell lung carcinoma.

This chain joins TRBV6-6 and TRBJ2-3; 7 bases map to TRBD1. CDR1 is MNHNY, CDR2 SVGAGI, per germline (reference sequence). With 8 bases clipped from V and 1 base from J, the junction kept 9 bases outside the gene matches. The CDR3 consists of 15 residues. CDR3 loop: CASPRRTGGTDTQYF. The CDR3 nucleotides are TGTGCCAGCCCACGGAGGACAGGTGGCACAGATACGCAGTATTTT.

The chain combines TRBV13 with TRBJ1-6; D unclear. Germline V gene lookup returns CDR1 PRHDT and CDR2 FYEKMQ (reference sequence). The CDR3 runs 14 residues. V shed 1 base and J shed 7 bases, with 8 bases lying between them. CDR3 in amino acids: CASSLEGPNSPLHF. The CDR3 bases are TGTGCCAGCAGCTTAGAGGGTCCCAATTCACCCCTCCACTTT.

This rearrangement joins TRBV14 to TRBJ2-3; 12 bases match TRBD2. Trimming cost V 0 bases and J 4 bases; bases outside gene matches: 11. The CDR3 runs 19 residues. The V gene's germline CDR1 is SGHDN and CDR2 FVKESK. The CDR3 here is CASSQDRRLAGVAADTQYF. CDR3 nucleotide sequence: TGTGCCAGCAGCCAAGATCGGCGACTAGCGGGAGTTGCGGCAGATACGCAGTATTTT.

The chain recombines TRBV19 with TRBJ2-5; 10 positions match TRBD1. The J segment lost 6 bases and the V segment lost 4 bases, leaving 8 bases of the junction unmatched. The germline CDR1 and CDR2 sequences are LNHDA and SQIVND (reference sequence). The CDR3 is made up of 15 amino acids. CDR3: CASSTAGQGRKTQYF. The CDR3 bases are TGTGCCAGTAGTACCGCGGGACAGGGGAGAAAGACCCAGTACTTC.

The chain recombines TRBV5-6 with TRBJ2-2; TRBD1 agrees at 9 bases. The CDR3 is made up of 16 amino acids. V was clipped by 3 bases and J by 7 bases; unmatched bases: 10. Germline CDR1 SGHDT, CDR2 YYEEEE. The DNA for the CDR3 is TGTGCCAGCAGCTCCTTGGGACAGGGCGCCCTCGGGGAGCTGTTTTTT. Translation gives CASSSLGQGALGELFF. The full variable domain, completed using reference TRBV5-6 and TRBJ2-2, is DAGVTQSPTHLIKTRGQQVTLRCSPKSGHDTVSWYQQALGQGPQFIFQYYEEEERQRGNFPDRFSGHQFPNYSSELNVNALLLGDSALYLCASSSLGQGALGELFFGEGSRLTVL.

The gene calls are TRBV28 and TRBJ1-2; 7 nucleotides align to TRBD1. The junction had 14 bases not matched to a gene; V was cut back by 5 bases and J by 8 bases. The CDR3 spans 15 residues. The germline gives CDR1 MDHEN, CDR2 SYDVKM. CDR3 region: CASSTHSKGARGYTF. In DNA form, the CDR3 reads TGTGCCAGCAGTACCCACAGTAAGGGGGCAAGGGGCTACACCTTC.

This chain joins TRBV27 and TRBJ2-1; TRBD1 aligns across 11 bases. This CDR3 region has 15 residues. Looked up from germline, CDR1 is MNHEY and CDR2 is SMNVEV (reference sequence). V dropped 3 bases and J dropped 7; count of bases not matched to a gene: 5. The CDR3 DNA follows: TGTGCCAGCAGTTTTCGGGACAGGGGGGCAAATGAGCAGTTCTTC. Protein sequence: CASSFRDRGANEQFF.

The rearrangement joins TRBV6-6 to TRBJ1-2, with D possibly TRBD1 on 5 matching bases. Trimming cost V 4 bases and J 14 bases, with 20 bases left between them. In germline, CDR1 is MNHNY, CDR2 SVGAGI (reference sequence). The CDR3 length is 13 residues. The CDR3 DNA follows: TGTGCCAGCAGTTCGTCTCAGGGTACCCCCTGGACCTTC. It yields the protein CASSSSQGTPWTF.

The sample holds one count of this clone. CDR3 region: CASSLDRTGTGELFF. CDR3 DNA sequence: TGTGCCAGCAGCTTAGATCGGACGGGCACCGGGGAGCTGTTTTTT. The rearrangement uses TRBV11-2 and TRBJ2-2; no firm D call. The V and J ends lost 0 bases and 4 bases respectively, with 9 bases between them. This CDR3 region has 15 residues. The germline V gene has CDR1 SGHAT and CDR2 FQNNGV.

This CDR3 reads CASSFPGGGYTF. The DNA of the CDR3 is TGTGCCAGCAGTTTCCCGGGTGGTGGCTACACCTTC. This sequence joins TRBV27 and TRBJ1-2; D not resolved. This CDR3 spans 12 amino acids. CDR1 MNHEY and CDR2 SMNVEV come from the germline V gene (reference sequence). Between the trimmed V and J ends, which lost 3 bases and 7 bases, there was a span of 9 bases.

The chain combines TRBV6-5 with TRBJ1-2; 8 bases align to TRBD1. The germline CDR1 and CDR2 sequences are MNHEY and SVGAGI. The ends lost 6 bases at V and 4 bases at J; junction bases unmatched: 10. The CDR3 contains 15 residues. The CDR3 bases are TGTGCCAGCAGACCCTATTCAGGGGGCGTCTATGGCTACACCTTC. The encoded protein is CASRPYSGGVYGYTF.

The chain couples TRBV9 to TRBJ1-2, with D tentatively TRBD1 (6 bases). CDR1 and CDR2 from the germline V gene are SGDLS and YYNGEE. The CDR3 sequence is 18 residues long. The V end lost 1 base, the J end lost 5 bases, and 24 bases lay between the germline ends. The CDR3 is CASSVNPTEAGGAYGYTF. The CDR3 coding sequence is TGTGCCAGCAGCGTAAATCCCACAGAGGCGGGGGGCGCGTATGGCTACACCTTC.

V is TRBV23-1 and J is TRBJ2-7; D is ambiguous. TRBV23-1 is noted as an ORF with a role that remains uncertain. CDR3 length: 11 amino acids. The V and J ends lost 4 bases and 7 bases respectively, with 8 bases between them. The CDR3: CASSPPGEQYF. In DNA, the CDR3 is TGCGCCAGCAGTCCCCCTGGGGAGCAGTACTTC.

The CDR3 sequence is CASSGRPQGSGANVLTF. CDR3 in DNA: TGTGCCAGTAGTGGAAGGCCCCAGGGCTCTGGGGCCAACGTCCTGACTTTC. The chain carries TRBV19 and TRBJ2-6, with a possible D match to TRBD1 (5 bases). Germline CDR1 LNHDA, CDR2 SQIVND (reference sequence). CDR3 length equals 17 residues. Trimming removed 5 bases at V and 0 bases at J, with 14 bases between.

This chain uses TRBV5-1 with TRBJ1-1; 9 bases align to TRBD1. The germline gives CDR1 SGHRS, CDR2 YFSETQ. With 0 bases clipped from V and 2 bases from J, the junction kept 8 bases outside the gene matches. The CDR3 has 17 amino acids. The CDR3 DNA reads TGCGCCAGCAGCTTGGAACCGGGACAGGGTGGTAACACTGAAGCTTTCTTT. Its protein is CASSLEPGQGGNTEAFF.

This chain connects TRBV6-1 to TRBJ2-2; a possible D gene is TRBD2 (6 bases). Trimming removed 6 bases from V and 4 bases from J, with 12 bases in between. CDR1 MNHNS and CDR2 SASEGT come from the germline V gene. The CDR3 sequence is 14 residues long. CDR3 nucleotide sequence: TGTGCCAGCAGATCTAGCGTCTCCACCGGGGAGCTGTTTTTT. It yields the protein CASRSSVSTGELFF.

This clone appeared once. The chain is built from TRBV18 and TRBJ2-5, with D perhaps TRBD1 (7 bases). Germline CDR1 and CDR2: KGHSH and LQKENI. The V gene lost 4 bases and the J gene lost 2 bases, with 17 bases spanning the gap. The CDR3 loop spans 16 amino acids. The CDR3 DNA reads as TGTGCCAGCTCACTTTTGGGCAGGGGGACTCAAGAGACCCAGTACTTC. It specifies CASSLLGRGTQETQYF.

The gene calls are TRBV19 and TRBJ1-5, with D possibly matching TRBD1 (6 bases). The germline V gene has CDR1 LNHDA and CDR2 SQIVND (reference sequence). CDR3 size: 15 residues. Trimming pared 3 bases from V and 6 bases from J, leaving 15 bases between. CDR3 sequence (DNA): TGTGCCAGTAGTATTTACAGGGAGGTGGGTCAGCCCCAGCATTTT. Residues: CASSIYREVGQPQHF. Looking up the rest from reference TRBV19 and TRBJ1-5 gives the full variable domain: DGGITQSPKYLFRKEGQNVTLSCEQNLNHDAMYWYRQDPGQGLRLIYYSQIVNDFQKGDIAEGYSVSREKKESFPLTVTSAQKNPTAFYLCASSIYREVGQPQHFGDGTRLSIL.

The chain uses TRBV5-4 and TRBJ2-3; TRBD2 might be the D (5 bases). Trimming stripped 2 bases from V and 2 bases from J, with 9 bases between. This CDR3 comprises 14 residues. Germline V gives CDR1 SGHNT, CDR2 YYREEE (reference sequence). CDR3 sequence: CASSLGLNTDTQYF. The CDR3 coding sequence is TGTGCCAGCAGCTTAGGACTTAACACAGATACGCAGTATTTT. Full variable domain (rest looked up from reference TRBV5-4 and TRBJ2-3): ETGVTQSPTHLIKTRGQQVTLRCSSQSGHNTVSWYQQALGQGPQFIFQYYREEENGRGNFPPRFSGLQFPNYSSELNVNALELDDSALYLCASSLGLNTDTQYFGPGTRLTVL.

The chain recombines TRBV5-1 with TRBJ2-1; possible D gene TRBD2, 7 bases. V gave up 2 bases and J gave up 8 bases, with 17 bases separating them. The CDR3 is 15 residues long. Germline V gene data show CDR1 as SGHRS and CDR2 as YFSETQ. CDR3 in amino acids: CASSFLGGPSHEQFF. The CDR3 DNA follows: TGCGCCAGCAGCTTTCTGGGGGGGCCTTCGCATGAGCAGTTCTTC.